This entry describes one T cell receptor (beta chain). These data belong to a study of cytomegalovirus exposure and HLA in healthy donors. The ends lost 2 bases at V and 8 bases at J; junction bases unmatched: 5. This CDR3 comprises 13 residues. In germline, CDR1 is SNHLY, CDR2 FYNNEI. PCR involved 60 Vbeta and 13 Jbeta primers. Using immunoSEQ multiplex PCR, the repertoire was profiled, and TCRdb retains in-frame clones only, with some absent. This table has about 130,000 clones, more than 80% appearing once. Sequenced input: PBMCs. The sequence came from a man in his forties in good health and CMV-seronegative. This chain links TRBV2 with TRBJ1-2; 7 bases align to TRBD1. In DNA, the CDR3 is TGTGCCAGCAGTGAATTGGCAGGGGGAGGCTACACCTTC. It specifies CASSELAGGGYTF.